A single sample is the source of the 8 T cell receptor beta chains below, sequenced in a study of technical replicates of blood from a handful of donors. The table came from immunoSEQ multiplex PCR; TCRdb's copy has only in-frame clones and leaves some out. The sample records 76,000 or so clones, 90% to 95% being singletons. Sequencing was done on a sample of T cells isolated from PBMCs. Every receptor here comes from a human donor in good health.

The chain recombines TRBV5-1 with TRBJ2-7; 14 bases match TRBD2. The CDR3 covers 18 residues. Trimming cost V 4 bases and J 6 bases; bases outside gene matches: 15. Germline V gives CDR1 SGHRS, CDR2 YFSETQ. The CDR3 is CASSRPGLAGETVGEQYF. CDR3 coding DNA: TGCGCCAGCAGCCGACCGGGACTAGCGGGAGAAACGGTCGGCGAGCAGTACTTC.

The chain couples TRBV2 to TRBJ2-1; 8 bases map to TRBD1. CDR3 length equals 15 residues. J lost 1 base, V lost 11 bases, and 10 bases had no gene match. Germline CDR1 is SNHLY and CDR2 is FYNNEI. CDR3 nucleotide sequence: TGTGCCGAGTACCGCGGACAGGGATCCTACAATGAGCAGTTCTTC. The encoded protein is CAEYRGQGSYNEQFF.

The chain has TRBV9 and TRBJ2-3; 7 nucleotides agree with TRBD2. The trim removed 0 bases at V and 7 bases at J, leaving 17 bases unmatched. The V gene's germline CDR1 is SGDLS and CDR2 YYNGEE. This CDR3 contains 18 residues. The CDR3 region has the DNA TGTGCCAGCAGCGTAGGAGGCCCATGGCTAGCGGATATGAATACGCAGTATTTT. This translates into CASSVGGPWLADMNTQYF.

The chain joins TRBV2 to TRBJ2-5; TRBD2 aligns across 10 bases. Germline assignment: CDR1 SNHLY and CDR2 FYNNEI. Trimming at V came to 4 bases and at J to 1 base, leaving 3 bases not matched to a gene. The length of the CDR3 is 15 residues. The CDR3 here is CASSGTSGFQETQYF. CDR3 DNA: TGTGCCAGCAGTGGGACTAGCGGCTTCCAAGAGACCCAGTACTTC.

The rearrangement joins TRBV7-3 to TRBJ2-7; TRBD2 is a possible D gene (5 bases). In germline, CDR1 is SGHTA, CDR2 FQGTGA. The CDR3 has 14 amino acids. V was trimmed by 2 bases and J by 3 bases, leaving 11 bases between them. CDR3 in amino acids: CASSLDAGNYEQYF. Written as DNA, the CDR3 is TGTGCCAGCAGCTTAGACGCGGGCAACTACGAGCAGTACTTC. Filled out from reference TRBV7-3 and TRBJ2-7, the complete variable domain reads GAGVSQTPSNKVTEKGKYVELRCDPISGHTALYWYRQSLGQGPEFLIYFQGTGAADDSGLPNDRFFAVRPEGSVSTLKIQRTERGDSAVYLCASSLDAGNYEQYFGPGTRLTVT.

V and J are TRBV29-1 and TRBJ1-2; TRBD1 aligns across 7 bases. V lost 2 bases to trimming and J lost 8 bases; unmatched junction nucleotides: 14. Germline V CDR1 and CDR2: SQVTM, ANQGSEA. This CDR3 spans 15 amino acids. CDR3 in DNA: TGCAGCGTTGAATCGCCGGGACAGCGGTCAGACGGCTACACCTTC. This translates into CSVESPGQRSDGYTF.

The chain employs TRBV28 and TRBJ2-1, with D unresolved. Per the germline V gene, CDR1 is MDHEN and CDR2 is SYDVKM. CDR3 length: 14 residues. The V end lost 8 bases, the J end lost 5 bases, and 16 bases lay between the germline ends. The CDR3 bases are TGTGCCAGCTCCAGTCCGCACCACCACAATGAGCAGTTCTTC. This encodes CASSSPHHHNEQFF.

V gene TRBV19 combines with J gene TRBJ2-7, with 11 bases identical to TRBD1. The junction had 8 bases not matched to a gene; V was cut back by 4 bases and J by 0 bases. CDR3 length equals 17 residues. The germline gives CDR1 LNHDA, CDR2 SQIVND (reference sequence). The CDR3, as DNA: TGTGCCAGTAGTACCGGACAGGGGGCATCCGTCTCCTACGAGCAGTACTTC. It is translated as CASSTGQGASVSYEQYF.